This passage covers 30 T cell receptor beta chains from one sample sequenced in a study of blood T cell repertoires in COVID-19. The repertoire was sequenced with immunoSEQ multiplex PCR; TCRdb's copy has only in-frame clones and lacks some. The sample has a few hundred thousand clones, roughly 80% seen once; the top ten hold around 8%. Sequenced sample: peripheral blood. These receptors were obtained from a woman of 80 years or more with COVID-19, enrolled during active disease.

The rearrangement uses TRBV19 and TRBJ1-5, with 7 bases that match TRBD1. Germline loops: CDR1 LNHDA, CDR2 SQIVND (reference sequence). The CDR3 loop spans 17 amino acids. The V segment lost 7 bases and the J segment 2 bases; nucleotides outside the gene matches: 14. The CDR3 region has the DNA TGTGCCAGTAATCCCGGGACAGACGCCAGTGGCAATCAGCCCCAGCATTTT. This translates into CASNPGTDASGNQPQHF.

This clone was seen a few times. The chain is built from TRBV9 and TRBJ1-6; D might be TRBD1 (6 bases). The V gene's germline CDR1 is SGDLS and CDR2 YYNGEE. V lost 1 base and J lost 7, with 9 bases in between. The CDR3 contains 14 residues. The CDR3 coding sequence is TGTGCCAGCAGCGTAAGGACAGCCAATTCACCCCTCCACTTT. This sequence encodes CASSVRTANSPLHF.

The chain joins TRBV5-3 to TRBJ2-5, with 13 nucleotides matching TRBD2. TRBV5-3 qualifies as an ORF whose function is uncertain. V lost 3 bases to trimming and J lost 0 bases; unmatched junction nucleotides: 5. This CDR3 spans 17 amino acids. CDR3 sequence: CARSWGLAGQYQETQYF. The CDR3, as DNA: TGTGCCAGAAGCTGGGGACTAGCGGGGCAGTACCAAGAGACCCAGTACTTC.

CDR3 sequence: CARSLKGTEAFF. The CDR3 bases are TGTGCCAGAAGCTTGAAGGGGACTGAAGCTTTCTTT. This chain links TRBV5-3 with TRBJ1-1; TRBD1 might be the D (5 bases). Being an ORF, TRBV5-3 has a function that is uncertain. The CDR3 consists of 12 residues. Trimming stripped 1 base from V and 5 bases from J, with 6 bases between.

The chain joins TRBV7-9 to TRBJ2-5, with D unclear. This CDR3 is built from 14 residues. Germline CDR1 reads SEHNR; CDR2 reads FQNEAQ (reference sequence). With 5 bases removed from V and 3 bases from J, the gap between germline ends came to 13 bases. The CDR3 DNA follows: TGTGCCAGCAGCCCCTTAGCAGCAAAAGAGACCCAGTACTTC. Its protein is CASSPLAAKETQYF.

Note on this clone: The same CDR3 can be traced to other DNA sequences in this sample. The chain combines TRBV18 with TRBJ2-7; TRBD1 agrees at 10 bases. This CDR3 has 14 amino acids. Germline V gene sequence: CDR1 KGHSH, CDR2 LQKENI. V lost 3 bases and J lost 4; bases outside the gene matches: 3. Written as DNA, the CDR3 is TGTGCCAGCTCACCGGGACAGGGGTTATACGAGCAGTACTTC. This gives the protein CASSPGQGLYEQYF.

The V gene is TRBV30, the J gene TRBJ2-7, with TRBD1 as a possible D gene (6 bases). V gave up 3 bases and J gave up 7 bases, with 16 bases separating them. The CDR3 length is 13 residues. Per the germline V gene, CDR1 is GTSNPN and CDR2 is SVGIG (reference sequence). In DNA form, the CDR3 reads TGTGCCTGGAGGGTCAGGGGCTCGGGGGAGCAGTACTTC. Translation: CAWRVRGSGEQYF.

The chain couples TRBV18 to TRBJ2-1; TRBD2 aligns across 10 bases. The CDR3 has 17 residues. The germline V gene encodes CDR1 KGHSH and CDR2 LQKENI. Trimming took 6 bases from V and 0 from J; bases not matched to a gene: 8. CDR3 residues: CASSLMTSGFSYNEQFF. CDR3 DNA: TGTGCCAGCTCGCTGATGACTAGCGGGTTCTCCTACAATGAGCAGTTCTTC.

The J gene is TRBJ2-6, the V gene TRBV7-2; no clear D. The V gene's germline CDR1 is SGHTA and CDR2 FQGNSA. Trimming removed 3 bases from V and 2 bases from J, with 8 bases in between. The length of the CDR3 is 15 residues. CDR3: CASSLALTGANVLTF. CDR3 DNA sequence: TGTGCCAGCAGCTTGGCCCTGACTGGGGCCAACGTCCTGACTTTC.

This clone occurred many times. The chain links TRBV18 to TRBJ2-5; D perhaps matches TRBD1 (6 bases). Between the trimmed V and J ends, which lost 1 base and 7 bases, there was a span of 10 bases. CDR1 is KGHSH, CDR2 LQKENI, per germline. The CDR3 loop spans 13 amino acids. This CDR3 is CASSPQGDGTQYF. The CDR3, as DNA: TGTGCCAGCTCACCACAGGGGGACGGGACCCAGTACTTC.

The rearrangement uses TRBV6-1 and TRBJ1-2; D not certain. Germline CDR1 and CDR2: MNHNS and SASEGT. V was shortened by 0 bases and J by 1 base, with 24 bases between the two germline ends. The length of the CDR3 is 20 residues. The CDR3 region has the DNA TGTGCCAGCAGTGAAGCGGTTCAAGGAGGCCGAATAGGGAATAACTATGGCTACACCTTC. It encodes CASSEAVQGGRIGNNYGYTF.

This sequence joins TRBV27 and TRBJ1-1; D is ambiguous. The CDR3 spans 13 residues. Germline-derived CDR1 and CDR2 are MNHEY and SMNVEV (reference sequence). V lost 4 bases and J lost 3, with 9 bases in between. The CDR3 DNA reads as TGTGCCAGCAGTTACCGCTATCACACTGAAGCTTTCTTT. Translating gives CASSYRYHTEAFF.

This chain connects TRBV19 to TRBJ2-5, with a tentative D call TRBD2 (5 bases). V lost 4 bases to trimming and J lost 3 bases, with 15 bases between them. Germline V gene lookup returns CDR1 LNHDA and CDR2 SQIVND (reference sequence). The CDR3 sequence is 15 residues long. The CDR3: CASSKGSLGKETQYF. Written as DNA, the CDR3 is TGTGCCAGTAGTAAAGGGAGTTTGGGCAAAGAGACCCAGTACTTC.

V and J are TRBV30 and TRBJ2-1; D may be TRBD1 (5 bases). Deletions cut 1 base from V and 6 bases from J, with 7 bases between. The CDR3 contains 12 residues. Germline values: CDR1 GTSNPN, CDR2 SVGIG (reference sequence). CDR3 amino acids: CAWSEQGNEQFF. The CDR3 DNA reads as TGTGCCTGGAGTGAGCAGGGCAATGAGCAGTTCTTC.

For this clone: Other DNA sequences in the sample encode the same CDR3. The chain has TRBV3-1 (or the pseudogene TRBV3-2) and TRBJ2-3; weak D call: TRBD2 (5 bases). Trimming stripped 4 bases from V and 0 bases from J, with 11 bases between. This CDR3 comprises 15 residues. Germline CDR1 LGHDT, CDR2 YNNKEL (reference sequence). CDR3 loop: CASSLGGPSTDTQYF. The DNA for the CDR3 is TGTGCCAGCAGCCTGGGCGGGCCTAGCACAGATACGCAGTATTTT.

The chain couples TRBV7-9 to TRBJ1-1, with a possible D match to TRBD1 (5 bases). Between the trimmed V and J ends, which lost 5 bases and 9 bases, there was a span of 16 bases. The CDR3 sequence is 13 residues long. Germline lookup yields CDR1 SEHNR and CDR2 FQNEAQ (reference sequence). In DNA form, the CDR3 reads TGTGCCAGCAGCAAGGTACCCCAGGGTAAAGCTTTCTTT. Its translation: CASSKVPQGKAFF.

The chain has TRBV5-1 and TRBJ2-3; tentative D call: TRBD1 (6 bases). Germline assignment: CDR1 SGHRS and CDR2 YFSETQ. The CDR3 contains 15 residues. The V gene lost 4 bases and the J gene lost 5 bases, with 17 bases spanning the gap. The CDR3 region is CASSRLYRDGDTQYF. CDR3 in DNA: TGCGCCAGCAGCCGACTTTACAGGGATGGAGATACGCAGTATTTT.

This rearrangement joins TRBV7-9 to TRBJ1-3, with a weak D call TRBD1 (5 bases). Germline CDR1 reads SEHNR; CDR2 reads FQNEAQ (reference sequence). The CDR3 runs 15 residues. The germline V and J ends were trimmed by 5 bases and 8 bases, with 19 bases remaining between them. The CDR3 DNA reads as TGTGCCAGCAGCCCCGGCCCACAGGAGCCATACACCATATATTTT. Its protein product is CASSPGPQEPYTIYF.

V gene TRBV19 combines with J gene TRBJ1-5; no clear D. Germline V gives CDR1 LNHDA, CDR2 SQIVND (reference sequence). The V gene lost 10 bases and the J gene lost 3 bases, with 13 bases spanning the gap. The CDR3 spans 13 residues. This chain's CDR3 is CATMGRNNQPQHF. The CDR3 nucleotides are TGTGCCACCATGGGGAGGAACAATCAGCCCCAGCATTTT.

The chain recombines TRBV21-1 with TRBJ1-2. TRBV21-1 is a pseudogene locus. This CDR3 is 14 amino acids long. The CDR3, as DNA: TGTGCCAGCGCGCCGGGTCCCTTTTACTATGGCTACACCTTC. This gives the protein CASAPGPFYYGYTF.

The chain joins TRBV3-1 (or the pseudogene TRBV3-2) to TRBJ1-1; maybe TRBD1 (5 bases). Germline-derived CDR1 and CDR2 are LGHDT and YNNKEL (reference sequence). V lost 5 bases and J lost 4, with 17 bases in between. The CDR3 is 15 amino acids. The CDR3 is CASSSGGPGPTEAFF. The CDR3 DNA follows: TGTGCCAGCAGCTCGGGGGGTCCAGGGCCCACTGAAGCTTTCTTT.

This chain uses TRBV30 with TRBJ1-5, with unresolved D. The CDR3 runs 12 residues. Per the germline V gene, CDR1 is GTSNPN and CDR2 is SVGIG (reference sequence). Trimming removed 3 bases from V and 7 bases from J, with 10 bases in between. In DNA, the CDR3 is TGTGCCTGGAGCGTTCCCAGGCAGCCCCAGCATTTT. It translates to CAWSVPRQPQHF.

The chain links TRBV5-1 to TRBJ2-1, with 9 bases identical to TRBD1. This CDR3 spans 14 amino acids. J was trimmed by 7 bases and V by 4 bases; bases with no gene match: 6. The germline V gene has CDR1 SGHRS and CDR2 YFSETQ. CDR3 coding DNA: TGCGCCAGCAGCAGATCCGGGACAGGGAATGAGCAGTTCTTC. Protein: CASSRSGTGNEQFF.

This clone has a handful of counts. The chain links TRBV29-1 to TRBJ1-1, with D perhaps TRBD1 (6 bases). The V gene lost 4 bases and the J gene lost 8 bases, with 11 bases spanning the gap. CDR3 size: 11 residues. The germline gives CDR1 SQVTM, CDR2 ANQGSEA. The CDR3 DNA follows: TGCAGCGTTGTGGGGGCCAAGGAAGCTTTCTTT. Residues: CSVVGAKEAFF.

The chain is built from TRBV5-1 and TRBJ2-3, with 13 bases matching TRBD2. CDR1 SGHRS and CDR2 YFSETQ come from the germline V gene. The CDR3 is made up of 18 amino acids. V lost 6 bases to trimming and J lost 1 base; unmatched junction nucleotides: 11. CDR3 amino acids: CASILGAGTSGGTDTQYF. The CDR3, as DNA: TGCGCCAGCATCCTTGGGGCCGGGACTAGCGGGGGCACAGATACGCAGTATTTT.

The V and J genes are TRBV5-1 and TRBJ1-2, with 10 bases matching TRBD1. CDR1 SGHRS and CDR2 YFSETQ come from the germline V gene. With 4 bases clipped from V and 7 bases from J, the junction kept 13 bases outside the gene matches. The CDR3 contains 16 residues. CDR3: CASSSNTGTGAGGYTF. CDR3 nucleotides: TGCGCCAGCAGCAGCAACACCGGGACAGGGGCAGGTGGCTACACCTTC. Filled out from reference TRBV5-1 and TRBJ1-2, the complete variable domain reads KAGVTQTPRYLIKTRGQQVTLSCSPISGHRSVSWYQQTPGQGLQFLFEYFSETQRNKGNFPGRFSGRQFSNSRSEMNVSTLELGDSALYLCASSSNTGTGAGGYTFGSGTRLTVV.

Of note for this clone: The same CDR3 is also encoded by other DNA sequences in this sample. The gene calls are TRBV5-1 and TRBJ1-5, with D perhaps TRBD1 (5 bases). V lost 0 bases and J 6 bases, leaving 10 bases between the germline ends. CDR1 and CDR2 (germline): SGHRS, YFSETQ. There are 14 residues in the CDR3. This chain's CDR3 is CASSLGGDGQPQHF. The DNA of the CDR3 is TGCGCCAGCAGCTTGGGGGGGGACGGTCAGCCCCAGCATTTT.

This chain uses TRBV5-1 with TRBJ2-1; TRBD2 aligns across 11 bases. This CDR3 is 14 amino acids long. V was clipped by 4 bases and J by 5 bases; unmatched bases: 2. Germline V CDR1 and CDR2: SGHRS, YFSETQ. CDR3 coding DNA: TGCGCCAGCAGCGCTAGCGGGGGGAACAATGAGCAGTTCTTC. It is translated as CASSASGGNNEQFF.

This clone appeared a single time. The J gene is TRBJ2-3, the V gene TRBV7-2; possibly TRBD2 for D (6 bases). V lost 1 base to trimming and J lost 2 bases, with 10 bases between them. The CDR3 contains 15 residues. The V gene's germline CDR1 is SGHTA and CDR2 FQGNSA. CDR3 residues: CASSLVGTFTDTQYF. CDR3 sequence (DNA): TGTGCCAGCAGCTTAGTCGGGACTTTCACAGATACGCAGTATTTT. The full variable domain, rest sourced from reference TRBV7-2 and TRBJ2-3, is GAGVSQSPSNKVTEKGKDVELRCDPISGHTALYWYRQSLGQGLEFLIYFQGNSAPDKSGLPSDRFSAERTGGSVSTLTIQRTQQEDSAVYLCASSLVGTFTDTQYFGPGTRLTVL.

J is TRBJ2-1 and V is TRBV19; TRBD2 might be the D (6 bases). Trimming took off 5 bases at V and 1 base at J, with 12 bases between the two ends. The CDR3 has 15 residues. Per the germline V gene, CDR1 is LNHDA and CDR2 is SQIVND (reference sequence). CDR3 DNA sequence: TGTGCCAGTAGTCGGGACTCCGGATCCTACAATGAGCAGTTCTTC. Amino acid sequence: CASSRDSGSYNEQFF.